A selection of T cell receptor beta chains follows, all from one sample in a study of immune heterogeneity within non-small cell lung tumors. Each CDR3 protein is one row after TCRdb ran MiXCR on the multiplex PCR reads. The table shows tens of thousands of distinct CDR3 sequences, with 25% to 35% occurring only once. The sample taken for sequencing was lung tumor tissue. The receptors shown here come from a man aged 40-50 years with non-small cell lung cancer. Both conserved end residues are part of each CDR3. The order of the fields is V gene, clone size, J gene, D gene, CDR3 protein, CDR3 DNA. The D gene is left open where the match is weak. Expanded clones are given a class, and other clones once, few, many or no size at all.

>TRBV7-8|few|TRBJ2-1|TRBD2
CASSPGLAGFSYNEQFF
TGTGCCAGCAGCCCAGGACTAGCGGGATTCTCCTACAATGAGCAGTTCTTC
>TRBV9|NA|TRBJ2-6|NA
CASSVDRSSGANVLTF
TGTGCCAGCAGCGTAGACAGGAGCTCTGGGGCCAACGTCCTGACTTTC
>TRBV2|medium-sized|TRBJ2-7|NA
CASSEISGYEQYF
TGTGCCAGCAGTGAGATTAGCGGCTACGAGCAGTACTTC
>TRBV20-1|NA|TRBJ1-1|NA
CSAPGEAPTEAFF
TGCAGTGCCCCGGGGGAAGCGCCTACTGAAGCTTTCTTT
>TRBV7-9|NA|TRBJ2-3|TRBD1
CASSDRGLQYF
TGTGCCAGCAGCGACAGGGGTTTGCAGTATTTT
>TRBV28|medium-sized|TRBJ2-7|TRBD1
CASSSTGIPPYEQYF
TGTGCCAGCAGTTCGACAGGGATACCCCCCTACGAGCAGTACTTC
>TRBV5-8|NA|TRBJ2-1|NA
CASSLGQPVGEQFF
TGTGCCAGCAGCTTGGGACAGCCTGTTGGTGAGCAGTTCTTC
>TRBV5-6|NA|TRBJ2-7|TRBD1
CASTQAPGQGYEQYF
TGTGCCAGCACCCAAGCTCCGGGACAGGGATACGAGCAGTACTTC
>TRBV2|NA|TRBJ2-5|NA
CASNDSVGRQQETQYF
TGTGCCAGCAATGATTCCGTGGGACGGCAGCAAGAGACCCAGTACTTC
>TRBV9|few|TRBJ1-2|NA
CASSVLGGPTSYTF
TGTGCCAGCAGCGTCCTTGGGGGACCAACTAGCTACACCTTC
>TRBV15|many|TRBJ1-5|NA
CATSREADSNQPQHF
TGTGCCACCAGCAGAGAGGCGGATAGCAATCAGCCCCAGCATTTT
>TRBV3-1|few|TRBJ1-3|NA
CASSPRSGGNTIYF
TGTGCCAGCAGCCCCAGAAGTGGTGGAAACACCATATATTTT
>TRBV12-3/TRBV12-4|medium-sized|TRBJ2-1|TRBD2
CASSRRTSSYNEQFF
TGTGCCAGCAGTCGACGGACTAGCTCCTACAATGAGCAGTTCTTC
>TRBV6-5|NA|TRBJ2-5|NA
CASSYLQWRPGNGSGETQYF
TGTGCCAGCAGTTATCTACAGTGGCGTCCAGGGAACGGGAGCGGAGAGACCCAGTACTTC
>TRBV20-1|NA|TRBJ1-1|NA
CSATPLNEGTEAFF
TGCAGTGCTACACCCCTAAATGAGGGCACTGAAGCTTTCTTT
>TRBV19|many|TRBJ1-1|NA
CASSIGQTNTEAFF
TGTGCCAGTAGTATTGGGCAGACGAACACTGAAGCTTTCTTT
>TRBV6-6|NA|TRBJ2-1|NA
CASSYSGDNEQFF
TGTGCCAGCAGTTACTCGGGGGACAATGAGCAGTTCTTC
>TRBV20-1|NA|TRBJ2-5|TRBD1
CSARAPGQGSQETQYF
TGCAGTGCTAGAGCCCCGGGACAGGGAAGCCAAGAGACCCAGTACTTC
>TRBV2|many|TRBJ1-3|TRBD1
CASRAGGSGSGNTIYF
TGTGCCAGCAGGGCAGGGGGTTCGGGCTCTGGAAACACCATATATTTT
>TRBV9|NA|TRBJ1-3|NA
CASSAQAASSGNTIYF
TGTGCCAGCAGCGCCCAGGCAGCTAGCTCTGGAAACACCATATATTTT
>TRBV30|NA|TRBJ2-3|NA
CAWSKLVGQYF
TGTGCCTGGAGTAAACTAGTGGGGCAGTATTTT
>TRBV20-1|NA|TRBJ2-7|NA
CSARDPSKSSYEQYF
TGCAGTGCTAGAGATCCTAGCAAGAGCTCCTACGAGCAGTACTTC
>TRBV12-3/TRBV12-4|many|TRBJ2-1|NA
CASRLRSGTEQFF
TGTGCCAGCAGACTGAGGAGCGGTACTGAGCAGTTCTTC
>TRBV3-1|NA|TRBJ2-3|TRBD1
CASSPDRGRSDTQYF
TGTGCCAGCAGCCCGGACAGGGGGCGATCAGATACGCAGTATTTT
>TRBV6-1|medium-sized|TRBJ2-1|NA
CASSPRTSSYEQFF
TGTGCCAGCAGTCCGAGAACTTCCTCCTATGAGCAGTTCTTC
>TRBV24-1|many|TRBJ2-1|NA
CATSDRGEGGIRDEQFF
TGTGCCACCAGTGATCGCGGGGAGGGGGGGATACGGGATGAGCAGTTCTTC
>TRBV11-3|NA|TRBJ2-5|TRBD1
CASSLGLSTGAEETQYF
TGTGCCAGCAGCTTAGGTTTGTCCACAGGGGCGGAGGAGACCCAGTACTTC
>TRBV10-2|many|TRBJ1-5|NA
CASSEREGQPQHF
TGCGCCAGCAGTGAAAGGGAAGGTCAGCCCCAGCATTTT
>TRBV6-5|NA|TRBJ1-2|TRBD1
CASSYSRQGVDGYTF
TGTGCCAGCAGTTACTCCAGACAGGGGGTGGATGGCTACACCTTC
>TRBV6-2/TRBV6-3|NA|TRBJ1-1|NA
CASSQPLGQVRVEPKFGAFF
TGTGCCAGCAGTCAACCTTTGGGGCAGGTTCGTGTCGAGCCCAAGTTTGGAGCTTTCTTT
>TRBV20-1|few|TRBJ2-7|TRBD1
CSARTGRLINF
TGCAGTGCCCGGACAGGGAGACTCATTAACTTC
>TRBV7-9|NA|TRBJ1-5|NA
CASSSGGLDNQPQHF
TGTGCCAGCAGCTCCGGGGGGCTTGACAATCAGCCCCAGCATTTT
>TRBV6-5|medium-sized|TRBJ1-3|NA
CASSYSHRGIRNTIYF
TGTGCCAGCAGTTACTCCCATCGGGGGATACGAAACACCATATATTTT
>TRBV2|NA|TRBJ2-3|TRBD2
CASSVREGTQYF
TGTGCCAGCAGTGTTCGGGAGGGTACGCAGTATTTT
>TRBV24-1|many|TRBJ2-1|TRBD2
CATSGLAGGEQFF
TGTGCCACCAGTGGGCTAGCGGGAGGGGAGCAGTTCTTC
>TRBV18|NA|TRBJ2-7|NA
CASSELRSFYEQYF
TGTGCCAGCTCCGAACTGAGGTCTTTCTACGAGCAGTACTTC
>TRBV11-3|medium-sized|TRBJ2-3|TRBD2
CASSLDASGGTFTQYF
TGTGCCAGCAGCTTAGATGCTAGCGGAGGGACCTTTACGCAGTATTTT
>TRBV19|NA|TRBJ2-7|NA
CASSMKAEHSYEQYF
TGTGCCAGTAGTATGAAAGCGGAACACTCCTACGAGCAGTACTTC
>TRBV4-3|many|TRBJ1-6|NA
CASSQESSSPLHF
TGCGCCAGCAGCCAAGAGAGCTCATCACCCCTCCACTTT
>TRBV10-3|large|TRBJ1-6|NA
CAISGGVNNSPLHF
TGTGCCATCAGTGGGGGAGTAAACAATTCACCCCTCCACTTT
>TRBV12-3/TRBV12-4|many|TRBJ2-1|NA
CASSPRTLEQFF
TGTGCCAGCAGTCCTCGGACCTTGGAGCAGTTCTTC
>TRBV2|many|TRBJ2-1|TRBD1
CASRTTGGFF
TGTGCCAGCAGGACCACAGGGGGGTTCTTC
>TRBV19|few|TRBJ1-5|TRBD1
CASSLFDRDNQPQHF
TGTGCCAGTAGTCTCTTCGACAGGGATAATCAGCCCCAGCATTTT
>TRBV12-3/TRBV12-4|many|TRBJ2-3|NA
CASSFGEVTDTQYF
TGTGCCAGCAGTTTTGGGGAGGTCACAGATACGCAGTATTTT
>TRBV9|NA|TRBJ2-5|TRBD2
CASSGTSGGAPETQYF
TGTGCCAGCAGCGGTACTAGCGGGGGGGCCCCAGAGACCCAGTACTTC
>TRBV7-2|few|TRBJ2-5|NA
CASSLGTFQETQYF
TGTGCCAGCAGCTTAGGAACATTTCAAGAGACCCAGTACTTC
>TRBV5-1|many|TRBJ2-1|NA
CASSFGGVPQREQFF
TGCGCCAGCAGCTTTGGCGGGGTACCGCAAAGGGAGCAGTTCTTC